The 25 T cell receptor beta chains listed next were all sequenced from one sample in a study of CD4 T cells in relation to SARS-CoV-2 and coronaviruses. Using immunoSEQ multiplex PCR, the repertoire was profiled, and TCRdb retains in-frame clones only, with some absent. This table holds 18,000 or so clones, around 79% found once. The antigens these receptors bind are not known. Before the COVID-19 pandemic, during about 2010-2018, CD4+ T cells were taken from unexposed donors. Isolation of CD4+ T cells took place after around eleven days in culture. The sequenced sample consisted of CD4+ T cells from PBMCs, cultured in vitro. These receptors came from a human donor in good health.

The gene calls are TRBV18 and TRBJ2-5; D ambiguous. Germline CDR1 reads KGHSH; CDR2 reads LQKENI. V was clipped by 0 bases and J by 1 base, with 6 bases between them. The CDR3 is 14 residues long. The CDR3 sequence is CASSPPFPQETQYF. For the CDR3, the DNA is TGTGCCAGCTCACCACCTTTTCCCCAAGAGACCCAGTACTTC. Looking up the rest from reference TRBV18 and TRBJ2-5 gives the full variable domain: NAGVMQNPRHLVRRRGQEARLRCSPMKGHSHVYWYRQLPEEGLKFMVYLQKENIIDESGMPKERFSAEFPKEGPSILRIQQVVRGDSAAYFCASSPPFPQETQYFGPGTRLLVL.

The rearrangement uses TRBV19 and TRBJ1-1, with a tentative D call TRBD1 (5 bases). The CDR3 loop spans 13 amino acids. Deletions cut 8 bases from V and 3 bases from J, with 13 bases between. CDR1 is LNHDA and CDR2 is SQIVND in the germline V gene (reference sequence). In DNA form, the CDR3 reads TGTGCCAGTGGGGAGCGAGGGGACACTGAAGCTTTCTTT. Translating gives CASGERGDTEAFF.

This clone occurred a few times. The DNA of the CDR3 is TGCGCCAGCAGCTTTAGTATCGCGGGAGATGGGGAGCTGTTTTTT. Its protein is CASSFSIAGDGELFF. The chain recombines TRBV5-1 with TRBJ2-2, with 7 bases matching TRBD2. The CDR3 covers 15 residues. CDR1 is SGHRS, CDR2 YFSETQ, per germline. The J segment lost 8 bases and the V segment lost 2 bases, leaving 9 bases of the junction unmatched.

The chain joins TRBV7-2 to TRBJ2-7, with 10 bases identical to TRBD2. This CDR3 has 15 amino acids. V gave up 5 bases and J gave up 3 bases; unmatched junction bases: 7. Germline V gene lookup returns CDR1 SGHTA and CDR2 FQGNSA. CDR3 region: CASSPGASGSYEQYF. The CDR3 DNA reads TGTGCCAGCAGCCCCGGGGCTAGCGGGAGCTACGAGCAGTACTTC. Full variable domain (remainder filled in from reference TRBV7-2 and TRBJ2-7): GAGVSQSPSNKVTEKGKDVELRCDPISGHTALYWYRQSLGQGLEFLIYFQGNSAPDKSGLPSDRFSAERTGGSVSTLTIQRTQQEDSAVYLCASSPGASGSYEQYFGPGTRLTVT.

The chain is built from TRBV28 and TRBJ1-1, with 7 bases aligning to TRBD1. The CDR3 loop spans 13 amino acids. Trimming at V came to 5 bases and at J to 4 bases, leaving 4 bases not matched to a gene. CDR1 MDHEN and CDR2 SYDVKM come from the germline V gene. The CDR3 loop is CASSQTGSTEAFF. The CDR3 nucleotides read TGTGCCAGCAGTCAGACAGGGTCCACTGAAGCTTTCTTT.

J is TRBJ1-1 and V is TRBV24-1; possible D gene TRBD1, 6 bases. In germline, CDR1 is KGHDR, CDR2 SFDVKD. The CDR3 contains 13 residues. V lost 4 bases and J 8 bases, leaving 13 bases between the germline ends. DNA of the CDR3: TGTGCCACCAGTGACAACAACAGGGCCGAAGCTTTCTTT. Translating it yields CATSDNNRAEAFF.

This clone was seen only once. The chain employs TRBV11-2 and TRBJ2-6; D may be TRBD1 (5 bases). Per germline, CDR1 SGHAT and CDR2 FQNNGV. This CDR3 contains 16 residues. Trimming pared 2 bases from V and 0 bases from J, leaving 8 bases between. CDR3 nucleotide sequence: TGTGCCAGCAGCTTATTCAGGGTCTCTGGGGCCAACGTCCTGACTTTC. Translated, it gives CASSLFRVSGANVLTF. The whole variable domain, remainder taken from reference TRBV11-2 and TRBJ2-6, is EAGVAQSPRYKIIEKRQSVAFWCNPISGHATLYWYQQILGQGPKLLIQFQNNGVVDDSQLPKDRFSAERLKGVDSTLKIQPAKLEDSAVYLCASSLFRVSGANVLTFGAGSRLTVL.

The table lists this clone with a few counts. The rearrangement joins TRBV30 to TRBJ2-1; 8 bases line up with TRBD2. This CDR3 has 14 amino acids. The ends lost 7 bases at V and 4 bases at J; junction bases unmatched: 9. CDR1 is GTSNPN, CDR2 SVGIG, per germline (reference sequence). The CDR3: CALESGSGYNEQFF. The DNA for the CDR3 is TGTGCCTTGGAAAGCGGGAGTGGGTACAATGAGCAGTTCTTC.

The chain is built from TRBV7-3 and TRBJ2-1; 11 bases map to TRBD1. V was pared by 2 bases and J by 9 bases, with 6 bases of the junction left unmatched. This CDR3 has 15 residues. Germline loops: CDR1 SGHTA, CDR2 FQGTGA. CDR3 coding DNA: TGTGCCAGCAGCTTAGGACAGGGGGCAGGGGGTGAGCAGTTCTTC. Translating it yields CASSLGQGAGGEQFF.

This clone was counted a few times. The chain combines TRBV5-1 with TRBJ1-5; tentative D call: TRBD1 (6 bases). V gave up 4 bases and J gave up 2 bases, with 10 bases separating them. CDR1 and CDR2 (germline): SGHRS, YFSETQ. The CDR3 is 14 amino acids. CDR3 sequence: CASSLGAGNQPQHF. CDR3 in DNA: TGCGCCAGCAGCCTGGGGGCGGGCAATCAGCCCCAGCATTTT.

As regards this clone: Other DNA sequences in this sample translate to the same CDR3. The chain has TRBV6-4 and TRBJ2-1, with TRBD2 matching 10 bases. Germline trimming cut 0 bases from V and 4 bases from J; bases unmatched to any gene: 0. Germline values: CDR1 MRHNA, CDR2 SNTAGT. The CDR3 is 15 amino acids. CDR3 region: CASSDSAGGYNEQFF. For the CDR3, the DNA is TGTGCCAGCAGTGACTCAGCGGGAGGGTACAATGAGCAGTTCTTC.

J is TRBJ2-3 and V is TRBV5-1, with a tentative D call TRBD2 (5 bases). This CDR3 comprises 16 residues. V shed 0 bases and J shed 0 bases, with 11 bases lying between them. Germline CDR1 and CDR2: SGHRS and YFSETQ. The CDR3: CASSLGTRGSTDTQYF. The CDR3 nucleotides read TGCGCCAGCAGCTTGGGGACTCGCGGCAGCACAGATACGCAGTATTTT.

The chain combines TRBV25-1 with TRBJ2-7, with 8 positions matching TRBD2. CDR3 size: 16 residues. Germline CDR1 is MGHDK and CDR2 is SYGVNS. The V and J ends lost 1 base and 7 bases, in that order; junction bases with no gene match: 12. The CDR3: CASSEWKGLVVEEQYF. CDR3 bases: TGTGCCAGCAGTGAATGGAAGGGACTAGTTGTCGAGGAGCAGTACTTC.

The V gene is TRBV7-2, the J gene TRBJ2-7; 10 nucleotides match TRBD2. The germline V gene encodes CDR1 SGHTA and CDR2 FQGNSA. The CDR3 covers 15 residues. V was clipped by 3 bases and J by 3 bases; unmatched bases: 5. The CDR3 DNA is TGTGCCAGCAGCTTGAGTGCTAGCGGGGGCTACGAGCAGTACTTC. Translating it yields CASSLSASGGYEQYF.

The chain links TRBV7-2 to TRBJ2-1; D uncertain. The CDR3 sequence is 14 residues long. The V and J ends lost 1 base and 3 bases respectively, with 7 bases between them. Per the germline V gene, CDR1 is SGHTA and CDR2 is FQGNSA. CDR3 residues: CASSLVSGYNEQFF. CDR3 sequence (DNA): TGTGCCAGCAGCTTAGTTTCAGGCTACAATGAGCAGTTCTTC.

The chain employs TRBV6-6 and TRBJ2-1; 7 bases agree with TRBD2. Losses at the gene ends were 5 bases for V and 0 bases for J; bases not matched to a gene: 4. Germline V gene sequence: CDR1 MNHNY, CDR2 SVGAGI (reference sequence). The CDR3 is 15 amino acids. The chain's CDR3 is CASSGRVSSYNEQFF. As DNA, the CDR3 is TGTGCCAGCAGTGGGAGGGTTAGCTCCTACAATGAGCAGTTCTTC.

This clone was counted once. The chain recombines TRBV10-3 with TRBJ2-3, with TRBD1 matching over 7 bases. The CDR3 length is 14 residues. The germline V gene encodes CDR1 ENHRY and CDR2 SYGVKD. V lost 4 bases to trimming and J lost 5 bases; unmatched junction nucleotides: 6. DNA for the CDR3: TGTGCCATCAGTGTTAGACAGGGACAAGATACGCAGTATTTT. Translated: CAISVRQGQDTQYF.

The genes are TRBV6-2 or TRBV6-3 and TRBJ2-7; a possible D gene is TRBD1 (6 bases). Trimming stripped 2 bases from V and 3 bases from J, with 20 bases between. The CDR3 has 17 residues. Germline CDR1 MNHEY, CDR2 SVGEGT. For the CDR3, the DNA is TGTGCCAGCAGTTACGGTCGCCGCGGCCAGGGGCACTACGAGCAGTACTTC. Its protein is CASSYGRRGQGHYEQYF.

CDR3 in DNA: TGCGCCAGCGGCCTACTGGGGTCCCAAGAGACCCAGTACTTC. As protein: CASGLLGSQETQYF. V gene TRBV5-1 combines with J gene TRBJ2-5; D is ambiguous. Per germline, CDR1 SGHRS and CDR2 YFSETQ. The CDR3 runs to 14 residues. Trimming cost V 7 bases and J 1 base, with 14 bases left between them.

This chain's CDR3 is CAWSPTVRSYGYTF. In DNA form, the CDR3 reads TGTGCCTGGTCCCCGACAGTTAGGTCCTATGGCTACACCTTC. This sequence joins TRBV30 and TRBJ1-2, with a possible D match to TRBD1 (5 bases). The CDR3 covers 14 residues. The V end was cut by 5 bases, the J end by 4 bases, with 17 bases between. Germline assignment: CDR1 GTSNPN and CDR2 SVGIG (reference sequence).

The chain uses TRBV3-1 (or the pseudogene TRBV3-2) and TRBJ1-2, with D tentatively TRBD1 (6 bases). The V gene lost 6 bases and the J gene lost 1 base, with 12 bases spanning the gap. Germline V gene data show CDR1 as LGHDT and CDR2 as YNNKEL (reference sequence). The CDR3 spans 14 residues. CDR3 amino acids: CASSRTEGNYGYTF. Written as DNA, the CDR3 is TGTGCCAGCAGTCGGACAGAGGGTAACTATGGCTACACCTTC.

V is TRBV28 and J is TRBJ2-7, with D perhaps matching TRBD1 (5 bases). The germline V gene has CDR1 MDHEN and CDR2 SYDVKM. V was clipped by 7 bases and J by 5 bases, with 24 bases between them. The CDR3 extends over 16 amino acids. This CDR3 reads CASNSASLVGRHEQYF. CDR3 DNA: TGTGCCAGCAACTCGGCTAGTCTTGTGGGGCGACACGAGCAGTACTTC.

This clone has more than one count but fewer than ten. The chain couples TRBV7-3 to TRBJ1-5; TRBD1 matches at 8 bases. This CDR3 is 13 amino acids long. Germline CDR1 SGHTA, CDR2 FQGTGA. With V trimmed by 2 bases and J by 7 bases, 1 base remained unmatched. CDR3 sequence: CASSLGQGQPQHF. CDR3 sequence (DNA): TGTGCCAGCAGCTTAGGACAGGGACAGCCCCAGCATTTT.

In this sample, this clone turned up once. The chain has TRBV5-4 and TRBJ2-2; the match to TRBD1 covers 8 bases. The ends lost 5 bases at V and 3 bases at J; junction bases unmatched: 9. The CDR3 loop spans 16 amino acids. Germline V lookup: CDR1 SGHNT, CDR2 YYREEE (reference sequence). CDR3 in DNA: TGTGCCAGCAGGCCCCAGGGGGCGCGGGACACCGGGGAGCTGTTTTTT. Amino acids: CASRPQGARDTGELFF.

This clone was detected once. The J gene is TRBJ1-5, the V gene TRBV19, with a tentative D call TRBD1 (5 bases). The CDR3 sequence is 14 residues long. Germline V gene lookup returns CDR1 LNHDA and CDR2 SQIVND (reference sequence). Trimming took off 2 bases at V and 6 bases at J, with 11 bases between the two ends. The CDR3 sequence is CASSISQGRQPQHF. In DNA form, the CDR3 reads TGTGCCAGTAGTATATCGCAGGGTCGTCAGCCCCAGCATTTT.